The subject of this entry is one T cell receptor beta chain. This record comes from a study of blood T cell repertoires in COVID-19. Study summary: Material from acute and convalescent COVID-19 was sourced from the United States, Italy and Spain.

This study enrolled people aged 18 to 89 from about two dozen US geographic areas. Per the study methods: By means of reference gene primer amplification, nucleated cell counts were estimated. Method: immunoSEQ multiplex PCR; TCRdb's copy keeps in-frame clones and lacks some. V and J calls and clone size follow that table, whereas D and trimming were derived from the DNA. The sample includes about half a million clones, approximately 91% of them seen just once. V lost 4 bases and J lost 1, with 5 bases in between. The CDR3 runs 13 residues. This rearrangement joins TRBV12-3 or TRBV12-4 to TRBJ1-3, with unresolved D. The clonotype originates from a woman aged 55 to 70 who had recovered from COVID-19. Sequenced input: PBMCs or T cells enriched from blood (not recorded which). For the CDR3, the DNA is TGTGCCAGCAGTTCCGCGTCTGGAAACACCATATATTTT. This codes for CASSSASGNTIYF.